Here is one TCR beta chain with its context. Those enrolled, adults aged roughly 18 to 89 years, came from fewer than 25 US areas. The data belong to a study of blood T cell repertoires in COVID-19. CDR1 SQVTM and CDR2 ANQGSEA come from the germline V gene. Losses at the gene ends were 8 bases for V and 5 bases for J; bases not matched to a gene: 8. The CDR3 is 14 amino acids. TCRdb's table, derived via immunoSEQ multiplex PCR, lists solely in-frame clones and lacks some. The sample yields fewer than 350,000 clones, just over 90% seen once. Sequencing was done on a sample of PBMCs or T cells enriched from blood (not recorded which). The chain recombines TRBV29-1 with TRBJ2-5, with 13 bases identical to TRBD2. The TCR was taken from a woman aged 35 to 49 with acute COVID-19. The CDR3 sequence is CSQTSGGARETQYF. As DNA, the CDR3 is TGCAGCCAAACTAGCGGGGGGGCCAGGGAGACCCAGTACTTC.